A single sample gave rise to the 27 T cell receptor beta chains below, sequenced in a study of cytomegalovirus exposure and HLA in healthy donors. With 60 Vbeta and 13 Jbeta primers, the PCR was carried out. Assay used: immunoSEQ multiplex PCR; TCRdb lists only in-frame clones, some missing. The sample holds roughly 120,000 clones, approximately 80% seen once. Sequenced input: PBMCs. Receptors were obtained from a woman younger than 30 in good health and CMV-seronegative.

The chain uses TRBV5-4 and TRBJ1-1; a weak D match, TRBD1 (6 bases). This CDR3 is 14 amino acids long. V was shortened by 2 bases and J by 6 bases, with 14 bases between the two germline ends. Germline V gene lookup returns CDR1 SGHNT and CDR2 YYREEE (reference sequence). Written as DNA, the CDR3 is TGTGCCAGCAGCTTACCCGGACAGAGACCTGAAGCTTTCTTT. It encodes CASSLPGQRPEAFF.

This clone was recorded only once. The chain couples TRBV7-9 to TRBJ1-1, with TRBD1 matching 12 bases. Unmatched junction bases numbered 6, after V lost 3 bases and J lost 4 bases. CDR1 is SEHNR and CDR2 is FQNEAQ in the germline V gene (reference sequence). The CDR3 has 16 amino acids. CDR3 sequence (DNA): TGTGCCAGCAGCTTCCCTGGGACAGGGGGCACCACTGAAGCTTTCTTT. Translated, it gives CASSFPGTGGTTEAFF.

CDR3 sequence reads: CASTKHRSSSYEQYF. The CDR3 DNA sequence: TGTGCCAGCACCAAACACAGGTCGAGCTCCTACGAGCAGTACTTC. The rearrangement uses TRBV5-8 and TRBJ2-7; perhaps TRBD1 as D (5 bases). Deletions cut 6 bases from V and 0 bases from J, with 16 bases between. Germline V lookup: CDR1 SGHTS, CDR2 YDEGEE. The CDR3 extends over 15 amino acids.

The CDR3 coding sequence is TGTGCCAGCAGCCAAGAGGGAGGGGCCCTGAAAGCTTTCTTT. Protein: CASSQEGGALKAFF. The rearrangement links TRBV4-2 to TRBJ1-1, with TRBD1 as a possible D gene (5 bases). V was pared by 0 bases and J by 9 bases, with 14 bases between. This CDR3 contains 14 residues. Germline V gene sequence: CDR1 LGHNA, CDR2 YNFKEQ.

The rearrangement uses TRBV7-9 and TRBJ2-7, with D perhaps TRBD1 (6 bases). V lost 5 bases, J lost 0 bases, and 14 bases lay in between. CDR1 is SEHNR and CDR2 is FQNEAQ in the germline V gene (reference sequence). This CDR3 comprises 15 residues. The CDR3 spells CASSQFRGGSYEQYF. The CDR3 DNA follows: TGTGCCAGCAGCCAGTTCCGAGGGGGCTCCTACGAGCAGTACTTC. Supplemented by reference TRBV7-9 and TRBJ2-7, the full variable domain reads DTGVSQNPRHKITKRGQNVTFRCDPISEHNRLYWYRQTLGQGPEFLTYFQNEAQLEKSRLLSDRFSAERPKGSFSTLEIQRTEQGDSAMYLCASSQFRGGSYEQYFGPGTRLTVT.

The CDR3 region has the DNA TGTGCCAGCAGCCTCTACCCCCCCGAGCAGTACTTC. It encodes CASSLYPPEQYF. The rearrangement joins TRBV7-2 to TRBJ2-7; D not resolved. V shed 5 bases and J shed 6 bases, with 11 bases lying between them. Germline CDR1 reads SGHTA; CDR2 reads FQGNSA. This CDR3 is 12 amino acids long.

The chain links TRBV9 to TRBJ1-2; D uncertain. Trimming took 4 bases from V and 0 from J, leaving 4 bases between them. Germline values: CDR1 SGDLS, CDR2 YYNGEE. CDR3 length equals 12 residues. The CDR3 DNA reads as TGTGCCAGCAGCAACACTAACTATGGCTACACCTTC. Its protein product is CASSNTNYGYTF.

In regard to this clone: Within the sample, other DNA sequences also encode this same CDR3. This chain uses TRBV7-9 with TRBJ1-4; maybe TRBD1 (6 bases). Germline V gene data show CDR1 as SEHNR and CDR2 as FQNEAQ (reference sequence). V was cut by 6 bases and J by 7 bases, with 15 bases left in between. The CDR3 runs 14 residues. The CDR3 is CASSLTGSSEKLFF. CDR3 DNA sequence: TGTGCCAGCAGTCTGACAGGTTCCAGTGAAAAACTGTTTTTT.

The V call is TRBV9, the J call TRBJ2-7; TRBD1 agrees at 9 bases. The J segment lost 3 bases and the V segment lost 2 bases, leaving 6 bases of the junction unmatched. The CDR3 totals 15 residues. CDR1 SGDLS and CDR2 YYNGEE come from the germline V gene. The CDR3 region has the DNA TGTGCCAGCAGCGTGGCGGGACAGGGCAACTACGAGCAGTACTTC. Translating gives CASSVAGQGNYEQYF. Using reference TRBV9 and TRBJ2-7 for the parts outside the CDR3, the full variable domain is DSGVTQTPKHLITATGQRVTLRCSPRSGDLSVYWYQQSLDQGLQFLIQYYNGEERAKGNILERFSAQQFPDLHSELNLSSLELGDSALYFCASSVAGQGNYEQYFGPGTRLTVT.

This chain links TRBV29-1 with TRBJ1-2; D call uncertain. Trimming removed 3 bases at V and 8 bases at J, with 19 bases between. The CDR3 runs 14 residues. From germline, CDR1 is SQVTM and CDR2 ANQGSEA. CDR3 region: CSVEGRGQNWGYTF. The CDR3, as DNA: TGCAGCGTTGAGGGGAGAGGGCAGAACTGGGGCTACACCTTC.

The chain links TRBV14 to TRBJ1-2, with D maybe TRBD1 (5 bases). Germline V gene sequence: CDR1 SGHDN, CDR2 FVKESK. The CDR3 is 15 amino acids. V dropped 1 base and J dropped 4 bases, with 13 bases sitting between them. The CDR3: CASSQGRALFYGYTF. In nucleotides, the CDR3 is TGTGCCAGCAGCCAAGGCAGGGCCCTCTTCTATGGCTACACCTTC.

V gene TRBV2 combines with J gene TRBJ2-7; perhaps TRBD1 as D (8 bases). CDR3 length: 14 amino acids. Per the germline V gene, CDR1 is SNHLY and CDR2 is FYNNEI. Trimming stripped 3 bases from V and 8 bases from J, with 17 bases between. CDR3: CASSEIQGGSQQYF. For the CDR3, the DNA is TGTGCCAGCAGTGAGATACAGGGGGGGTCCCAGCAGTACTTC.

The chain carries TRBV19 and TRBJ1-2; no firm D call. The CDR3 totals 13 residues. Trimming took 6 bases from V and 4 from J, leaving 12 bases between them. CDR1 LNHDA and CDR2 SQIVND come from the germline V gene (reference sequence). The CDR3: CASSYREGYGYTF. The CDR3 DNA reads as TGTGCCAGTAGCTACAGAGAGGGCTATGGCTACACCTTC.

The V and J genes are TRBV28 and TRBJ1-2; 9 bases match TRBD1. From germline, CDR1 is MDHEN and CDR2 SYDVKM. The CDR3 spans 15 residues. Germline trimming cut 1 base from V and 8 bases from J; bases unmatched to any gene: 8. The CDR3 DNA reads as TGTGCCAGCAGTTTATCCCGCGGGACAGGGAAGGGCTACACCTTC. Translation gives CASSLSRGTGKGYTF.

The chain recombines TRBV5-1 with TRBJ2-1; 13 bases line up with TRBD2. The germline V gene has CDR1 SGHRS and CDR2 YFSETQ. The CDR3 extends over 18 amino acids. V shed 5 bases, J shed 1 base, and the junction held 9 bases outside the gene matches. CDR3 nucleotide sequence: TGCGCCAGCAGACCGGGACTAGCGGGATTAGTATCCTACAATGAGCAGTTCTTC. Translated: CASRPGLAGLVSYNEQFF.

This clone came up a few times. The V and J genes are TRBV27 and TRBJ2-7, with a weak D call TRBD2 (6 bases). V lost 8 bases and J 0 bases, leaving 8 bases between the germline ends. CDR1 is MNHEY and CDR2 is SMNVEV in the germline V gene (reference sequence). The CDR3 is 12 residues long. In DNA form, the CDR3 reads TGTGCCAGCGGGGGGTCCTCCTACGAGCAGTACTTC. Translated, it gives CASGGSSYEQYF.

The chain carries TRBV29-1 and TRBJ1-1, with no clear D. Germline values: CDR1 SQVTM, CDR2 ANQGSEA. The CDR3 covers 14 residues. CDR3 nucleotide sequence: TGCAGTGCAAAGGCCCTAGGTGTGGGCACTGAAGCTTTCTTT. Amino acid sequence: CSAKALGVGTEAFF. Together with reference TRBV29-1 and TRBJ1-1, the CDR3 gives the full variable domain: SAVISQKPSRDICQRGTSLTIQCQVDSQVTMMFWYRQQPGQSLTLIATANQGSEATYESGFVIDKFPISRPNLTFSTLTVSNMSPEDSSIYLCSAKALGVGTEAFFGQGTRLTVV.

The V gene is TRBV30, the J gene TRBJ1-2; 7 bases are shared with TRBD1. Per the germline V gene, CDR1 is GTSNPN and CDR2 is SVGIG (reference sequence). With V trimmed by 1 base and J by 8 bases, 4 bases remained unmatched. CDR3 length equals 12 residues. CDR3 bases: TGTGCCTGGAGTGGACAGGGCATGGGCTACACCTTC. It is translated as CAWSGQGMGYTF.

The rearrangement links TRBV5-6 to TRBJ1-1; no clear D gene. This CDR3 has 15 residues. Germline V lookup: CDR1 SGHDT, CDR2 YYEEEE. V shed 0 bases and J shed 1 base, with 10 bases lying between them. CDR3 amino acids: CASSLGGVGNTEAFF. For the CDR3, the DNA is TGTGCCAGCAGCTTGGGAGGCGTGGGGAACACTGAAGCTTTCTTT.

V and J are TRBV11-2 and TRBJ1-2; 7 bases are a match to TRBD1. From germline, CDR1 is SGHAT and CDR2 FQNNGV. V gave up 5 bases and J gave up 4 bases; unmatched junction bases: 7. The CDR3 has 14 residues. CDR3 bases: TGTGCCAGCAGCCCCGGGACAGCGAGCTATGGCTACACCTTC. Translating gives CASSPGTASYGYTF.

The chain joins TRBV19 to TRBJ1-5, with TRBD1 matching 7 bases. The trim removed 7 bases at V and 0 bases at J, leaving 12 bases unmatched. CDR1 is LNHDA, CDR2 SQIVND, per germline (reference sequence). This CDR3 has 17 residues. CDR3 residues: CASMVTGKVYSNQPQHF. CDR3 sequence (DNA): TGTGCCAGTATGGTGACAGGGAAGGTTTATAGCAATCAGCCCCAGCATTTT.

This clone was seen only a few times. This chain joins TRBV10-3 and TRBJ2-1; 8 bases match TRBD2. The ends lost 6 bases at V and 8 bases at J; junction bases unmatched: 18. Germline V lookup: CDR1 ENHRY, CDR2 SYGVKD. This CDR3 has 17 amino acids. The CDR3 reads CAISPGAGGGGSDEQFF. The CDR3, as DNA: TGTGCCATCAGCCCGGGGGCGGGAGGTGGCGGTTCGGATGAGCAGTTCTTC.

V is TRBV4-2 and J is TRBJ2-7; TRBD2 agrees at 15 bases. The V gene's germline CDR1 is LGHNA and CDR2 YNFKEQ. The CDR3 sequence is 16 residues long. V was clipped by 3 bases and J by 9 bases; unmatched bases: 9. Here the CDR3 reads CASSQERTSGGAPQYF. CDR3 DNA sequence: TGTGCCAGCAGCCAGGAAAGGACTAGCGGGGGGGCGCCGCAGTACTTC.

The CDR3 region is CASSDRTQPQHF. CDR3 nucleotide sequence: TGTGCCAGCAGTGACAGAACTCAGCCCCAGCATTTT. This chain links TRBV2 with TRBJ1-5; D uncertain. CDR3 length equals 12 residues. The V end was cut by 3 bases, the J end by 6 bases, with 6 bases between. Germline values: CDR1 SNHLY, CDR2 FYNNEI. Combining the CDR3 with reference TRBV2 and TRBJ1-5 gives the whole variable domain EPEVTQTPSHQVTQMGQEVILRCVPISNHLYFYWYRQILGQKVEFLVSFYNNEISEKSEIFDDQFSVERPDGSNFTLKIRSTKLEDSAMYFCASSDRTQPQHFGDGTRLSIL.

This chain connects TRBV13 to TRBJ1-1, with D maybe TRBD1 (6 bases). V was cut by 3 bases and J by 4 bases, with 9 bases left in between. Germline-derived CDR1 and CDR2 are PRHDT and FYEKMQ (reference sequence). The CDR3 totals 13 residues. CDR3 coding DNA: TGTGCCAGCAGCTTCAGGGGTATCACTGAAGCTTTCTTT. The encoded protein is CASSFRGITEAFF.

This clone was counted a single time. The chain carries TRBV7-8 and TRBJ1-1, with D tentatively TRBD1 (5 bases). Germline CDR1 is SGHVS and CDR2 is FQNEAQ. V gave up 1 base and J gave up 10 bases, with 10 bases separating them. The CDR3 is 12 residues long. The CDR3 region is CASSLGGRGAFF. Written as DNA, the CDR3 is TGTGCCAGCAGCTTAGGAGGGAGGGGAGCTTTCTTT.

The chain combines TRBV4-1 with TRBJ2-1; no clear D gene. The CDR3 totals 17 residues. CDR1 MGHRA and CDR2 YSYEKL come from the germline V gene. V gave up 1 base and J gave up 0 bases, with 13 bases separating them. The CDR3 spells CASSQGWAAGSYNEQFF. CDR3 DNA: TGCGCCAGCAGCCAAGGTTGGGCCGCCGGCTCCTACAATGAGCAGTTCTTC.